These 25 T cell receptor beta chains were sequenced from one sample in a study of response to subunit inactivated influenza vaccine. Each CDR3 protein gets one entry after TCRdb re-called the RT-PCR reads with MiXCR. This table has approximately 300,000 distinct CDR3 sequences, roughly 22% appearing once. Here the sequenced sample was PBMCs from blood, taken about 20 months after vaccination. The receptors derive from a man in his fifties or sixties who received an inactivated influenza vaccine.

The V call is TRBV5-5, the J call TRBJ1-6; D possibly corresponds to TRBD1 (6 bases). The germline CDR1 and CDR2 sequences are SGHKS and YYEKEE (reference sequence). V lost 3 bases, J lost 5 bases, and 12 bases lay in between. This CDR3 is built from 15 residues. The CDR3 reads CASSSQGTDNSPLHF. CDR3 sequence (DNA): TGTGCCAGCAGCTCCCAGGGGACCGATAATTCACCCCTCCACTTT. Based on the CDR3 plus reference TRBV5-5 and TRBJ1-6, the full variable domain is DAGVTQSPTHLIKTRGQQVTLRCSPISGHKSVSWYQQVLGQGPQFIFQYYEKEERGRGNFPDRFSARQFPNYSSELNVNALLLGDSALYLCASSSQGTDNSPLHFGNGTRLTVT.

This clonotype was observed a few times. The gene calls are TRBV4-2 and TRBJ2-6; D gene ambiguous. Trimming took off 0 bases at V and 1 base at J, with 7 bases between the two ends. CDR1 and CDR2 (germline): LGHNA, YNFKEQ. This CDR3 is built from 16 residues. The CDR3 DNA reads TGTGCCAGCAGCCAAGATCAACAGTCTGGGGCCAACGTCCTGACTTTC. Translating gives CASSQDQQSGANVLTF.

This clonotype was observed a few times. The chain couples TRBV11-1 to TRBJ2-6; 7 bases line up with TRBD2. Germline CDR1 SGHAT, CDR2 FQDESV (reference sequence). The V segment lost 5 bases and the J segment 2 bases; nucleotides outside the gene matches: 18. The CDR3 is 20 amino acids. For the CDR3, the DNA is TGTGCCAGCAGCCACCCCGAGCGGGACGCAACGGGTGCTGGGGCCAACGTCCTGACTTTC. It encodes CASSHPERDATGAGANVLTF. Combining the CDR3 with reference TRBV11-1 and TRBJ2-6 gives the whole variable domain EAEVAQSPRYKITEKSQAVAFWCDPISGHATLYWYRQILGQGPELLVQFQDESVVDDSQLPKDRFSAERLKGVDSTLKIQPAELGDSAMYLCASSHPERDATGAGANVLTFGAGSRLTVL.

This clonotype was seen at least ten times. The V call is TRBV6-1, the J call TRBJ1-2; perhaps TRBD1 as D (5 bases). This CDR3 is 15 amino acids long. V lost 8 bases and J 5 bases, leaving 21 bases between the germline ends. Germline V gives CDR1 MNHNS, CDR2 SASEGT. The CDR3: CASSPAQGGGYGYTF. The CDR3 DNA sequence: TGTGCCAGCTCCCCCGCCCAGGGCGGTGGATATGGCTACACCTTC.

This clonotype came up a few times. The J gene is TRBJ2-3, the V gene TRBV7-2, with D tentatively TRBD1 (5 bases). The germline V gene has CDR1 SGHTA and CDR2 FQGNSA. This CDR3 spans 15 amino acids. Trimming took off 7 bases at V and 4 bases at J, with 18 bases between the two ends. The CDR3 loop reads CASTQAGWGADTQYF. For the CDR3, the DNA is TGTGCCAGCACCCAAGCAGGGTGGGGTGCAGATACGCAGTATTTT.

This clonotype appeared a few times. The chain is built from TRBV10-3 and TRBJ2-3, with D possibly matching TRBD1 (5 bases). Germline V gene lookup returns CDR1 ENHRY and CDR2 SYGVKD. The V end was cut by 3 bases, the J end by 2 bases, with 12 bases between. The CDR3 is 15 residues long. This chain's CDR3 is CAISENGRDTDTQYF. The CDR3 DNA reads as TGTGCCATCAGTGAAAACGGCAGGGACACAGATACGCAGTATTTT.

This clonotype was counted between two and nine times. J is TRBJ1-1 and V is TRBV30, with D perhaps TRBD1 (6 bases). Germline CDR1 reads GTSNPN; CDR2 reads SVGIG (reference sequence). CDR3 length: 13 residues. V shed 3 bases and J shed 5 bases, with 13 bases lying between them. This CDR3 is CAWRQTGGTEAFF. CDR3 nucleotide sequence: TGTGCCTGGAGACAGACAGGCGGGACTGAAGCTTTCTTT.

The chain combines TRBV29-1 with TRBJ1-2; TRBD1 matches at 9 bases. The V gene end was trimmed by 4 bases and the J gene end by 2 bases; junction bases not matched to a gene: 11. There are 16 residues in the CDR3. The germline V gene has CDR1 SQVTM and CDR2 ANQGSEA. CDR3 region: CSVGSGQGSWNYGYTF. CDR3 DNA: TGCAGCGTTGGGTCGGGACAGGGAAGTTGGAACTATGGCTACACCTTC.

This clonotype was recorded at least ten times. This sequence joins TRBV5-1 and TRBJ1-4; no definite D call. Trimming pared 4 bases from V and 0 bases from J, leaving 13 bases between. The CDR3 is made up of 16 amino acids. CDR1 SGHRS and CDR2 YFSETQ come from the germline V gene. The CDR3 DNA reads TGCGCCAGCAGCCTAACTGATGCCTCAACTAATGAAAAACTGTTTTTT. This sequence encodes CASSLTDASTNEKLFF. Looking up the rest from reference TRBV5-1 and TRBJ1-4 gives the full variable domain: KAGVTQTPRYLIKTRGQQVTLSCSPISGHRSVSWYQQTPGQGLQFLFEYFSETQRNKGNFPGRFSGRQFSNSRSEMNVSTLELGDSALYLCASSLTDASTNEKLFFGSGTQLSVL.

The chain couples TRBV20-1 to TRBJ1-2; D perhaps matches TRBD1 (5 bases). V was shortened by 2 bases and J by 1 base, with 14 bases between the two germline ends. CDR1 is DFQATT and CDR2 is SNEGSKA in the germline V gene (reference sequence). This CDR3 is 15 amino acids long. The CDR3: CSARIVRQSNYGYTF. Written as DNA, the CDR3 is TGCAGTGCTAGAATAGTCCGACAGAGTAACTATGGCTACACCTTC.

The genes are TRBV3-1 and TRBJ1-3; D unclear. CDR3 length: 15 amino acids. V was clipped by 1 base and J by 2 bases, with 9 bases between them. The germline gives CDR1 LGHDT, CDR2 YNNKEL (reference sequence). The DNA for the CDR3 is TGTGCCAGCAGCCAAGCCCTCAGAGCTGGAAACACCATATATTTT. Its translation: CASSQALRAGNTIYF.

In its sample, this clonotype was seen many times. This chain connects TRBV20-1 to TRBJ1-1; no clear D. V was pared by 3 bases and J by 0 bases, with 8 bases between. Germline V gene sequence: CDR1 DFQATT, CDR2 SNEGSKA (reference sequence). CDR3 length: 13 residues. This CDR3 is CSARSTMNTEAFF. CDR3 sequence (DNA): TGCAGTGCTAGGTCGACTATGAACACTGAAGCTTTCTTT.

This clonotype was seen a handful of times. The J gene is TRBJ1-2, the V gene TRBV20-1; 8 bases match TRBD1. The V and J ends lost 1 base and 8 bases, in that order; junction bases with no gene match: 9. This CDR3 spans 14 amino acids. Germline V gives CDR1 DFQATT, CDR2 SNEGSKA (reference sequence). The CDR3 DNA sequence: TGCAGTGCTAGAGCCGTCAGGGGGCAAGAAGGCTACACCTTC. It encodes CSARAVRGQEGYTF.

The chain recombines TRBV6-5 with TRBJ1-2, with 7 bases fitting TRBD1. V was clipped by 2 bases and J by 7 bases; unmatched bases: 22. Germline values: CDR1 MNHEY, CDR2 SVGAGI. The CDR3 has 19 amino acids. In DNA form, the CDR3 reads TGTGCCAGCAGTTACGGTCCCGGTCGCGGGACAGAATCCCGGCTTGGCTACACCTTC. This sequence encodes CASSYGPGRGTESRLGYTF.

About this clonotype: At one end the junction does not follow the germline gene, possibly because of a read error. The CDR3 is CASSPVAGNTESFF. CDR3 DNA sequence: TGCGCCAGCAGCCCCGTGGCGGGGAACACTGAATCTTTCTTT. This chain connects TRBV4-3 to TRBJ1-1, with D hard to call. In germline, CDR1 is LGHNA, CDR2 YSLEER. The CDR3 totals 14 residues.

This clonotype turned up a few times. The V and J genes are TRBV14 and TRBJ2-1, with D perhaps matching TRBD2 (5 bases). The CDR3 covers 15 residues. Germline-derived CDR1 and CDR2 are SGHDN and FVKESK. V lost 3 bases and J lost 7, with 16 bases in between. CDR3 sequence (DNA): TGTGCCAGCAGCCATTTTGGCCATAGCGCTAATGAGCAGTTCTTC. Its translation: CASSHFGHSANEQFF.

The sample holds a few counts of this clonotype. In DNA, the CDR3 is TGCAGTGCTAGAGTTGAGACGAATTACGCGGTCAGCTCCTATAATTCACCCCTCCACTTT. It encodes CSARVETNYAVSSYNSPLHF. The chain employs TRBV20-1 and TRBJ1-6; no clear D. Trimming took off 1 base at V and 0 bases at J, with 22 bases between the two ends. The CDR3 has 20 residues. CDR1 DFQATT and CDR2 SNEGSKA come from the germline V gene (reference sequence).

This clonotype was seen ten or more times. The chain employs TRBV10-3 and TRBJ1-4, with unresolved D. The ends were cut back, 0 bases at V and 8 bases at J, with 13 bases in the middle. The CDR3 length is 15 residues. Germline loops: CDR1 ENHRY, CDR2 SYGVKD. CDR3 sequence reads: CAISESSGPEEKLFF. CDR3 bases: TGTGCCATCAGTGAGTCCTCCGGACCGGAAGAAAAACTGTTTTTT.

The chain is built from TRBV7-2 and TRBJ2-5, with 8 bases identical to TRBD1. V was pared by 5 bases and J by 4 bases, with 9 bases of the junction left unmatched. CDR3 size: 15 residues. Germline V CDR1 and CDR2: SGHTA, FQGNSA. This chain's CDR3 is CASSQQGGLRETQYF. The CDR3 DNA sequence: TGTGCCAGCAGCCAACAGGGGGGTCTAAGAGAGACCCAGTACTTC.

This clonotype was seen a handful of times. V usage is TRBV12-3 or TRBV12-4 and J usage is TRBJ1-1; 8 bases fit TRBD1. V lost 5 bases, J lost 7 bases, and 3 bases stayed unmatched. The CDR3 is 12 amino acids. The CDR3 bases are TGTGCCAGCAGTGAGACAGGGGATGAAGCTTTCTTT. Its protein is CASSETGDEAFF.

This clonotype was detected a few times. The rearrangement joins TRBV19 to TRBJ1-5; tentative D call: TRBD1 (6 bases). The CDR3 is 15 amino acids. Germline V CDR1 and CDR2: LNHDA, SQIVND (reference sequence). V was shortened by 3 bases and J by 6 bases, with 15 bases between the two germline ends. The CDR3 is CASSIFRTVGQPQHF. CDR3 nucleotide sequence: TGTGCCAGTAGTATTTTCCGGACAGTCGGTCAGCCCCAGCATTTT.

This clonotype appeared a few times. The chain employs TRBV12-3 or TRBV12-4 and TRBJ1-2, with 7 positions matching TRBD1. The CDR3 covers 16 residues. Unmatched junction bases numbered 9, after V lost 5 bases and J lost 0 bases. The CDR3 here is CASSTATTGPNYGYTF. The CDR3 DNA reads TGTGCCAGCAGTACCGCCACGACAGGGCCTAACTATGGCTACACCTTC.

J is TRBJ2-3 and V is TRBV29-1, with D hard to call. Looked up from germline, CDR1 is SQVTM and CDR2 is ANQGSEA. The V end was cut by 4 bases, the J end by 2 bases, with 13 bases between. The CDR3 totals 14 residues. As DNA, the CDR3 is TGCAGCGTTGGGCCGTCTAGTTTCACAGATACGCAGTATTTT. Amino acids: CSVGPSSFTDTQYF.

The chain is built from TRBV20-1 and TRBJ2-1; D perhaps matches TRBD2 (6 bases). V lost 2 bases and J lost 5, with 13 bases in between. The CDR3 covers 14 residues. Germline V gene data show CDR1 as DFQATT and CDR2 as SNEGSKA (reference sequence). The CDR3 reads CSARPGGNNNEQFF. In DNA form, the CDR3 reads TGCAGTGCTAGACCGGGCGGGAATAACAATGAGCAGTTCTTC.

V is TRBV6-2 or TRBV6-3 and J is TRBJ2-1; D call uncertain. Trimming took 7 bases from V and 8 from J, leaving 12 bases between them. Per the germline V gene, CDR1 is MNHEY and CDR2 is SVGEGT. This CDR3 is 12 amino acids long. The CDR3 DNA reads as TGTGCCAGCACCACGAGGACCGATGAGCAGTTCTTC. Protein: CASTTRTDEQFF.